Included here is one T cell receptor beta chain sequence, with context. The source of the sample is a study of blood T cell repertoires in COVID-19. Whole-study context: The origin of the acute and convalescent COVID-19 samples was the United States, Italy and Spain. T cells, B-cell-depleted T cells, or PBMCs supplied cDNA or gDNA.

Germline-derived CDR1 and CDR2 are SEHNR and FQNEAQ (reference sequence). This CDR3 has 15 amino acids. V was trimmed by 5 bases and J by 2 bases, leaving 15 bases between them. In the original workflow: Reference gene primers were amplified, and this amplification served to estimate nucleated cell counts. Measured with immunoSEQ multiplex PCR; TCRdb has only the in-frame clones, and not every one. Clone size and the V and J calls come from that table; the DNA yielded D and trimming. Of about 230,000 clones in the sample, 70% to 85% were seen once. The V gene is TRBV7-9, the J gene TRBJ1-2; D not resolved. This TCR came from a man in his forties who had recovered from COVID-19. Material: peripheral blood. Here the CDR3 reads CASSENIPLNYGYTF. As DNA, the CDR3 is TGTGCCAGCAGCGAAAACATACCACTAAACTATGGCTACACCTTC.